The rows below give T cell receptor beta chains drawn from one sample of a study of T cell changes during pregnancy in multiple sclerosis. Assay: immunoSEQ multiplex PCR; the TCRdb copy retains only in-frame clones and omits some. The profile covers roughly 46,000 clones, with over 90% appearing a single time and around 2% taken by the ten largest. The material was peripheral blood, obtained in the third trimester of pregnancy. The receptors stem from a female donor with multiple sclerosis, enrolled in a pregnancy study. Each CDR3 is given with its conserved first and last residue. D genes are given only for firm matches. Clone sizes are given selectively: once, few, many, or a class where the clone is expanded.

j_gene,d_gene,abundance,v_gene,CDR3aa,CDR3nt
TRBJ2-2,TRBD2,.,TRBV7-9,CASSLVSGRIGELFF,TGTGCCAGCAGCTTAGTAAGCGGGAGGATCGGGGAGCTGTTTTTT
TRBJ2-7,TRBD1,.,TRBV11-2,CASSHRKTGQGFEQYF,TGTGCCAGCAGCCACAGAAAAACGGGACAGGGATTCGAGCAGTACTTC
TRBJ2-1,.,.,TRBV6-6,CASSYSRQGGNEQFF,TGTGCCAGCAGTTACTCGAGACAAGGTGGGAATGAGCAGTTCTTC
TRBJ2-7,TRBD2,.,TRBV10-3,CAISVELAGGAEQYF,TGTGCCATCAGTGTTGAACTAGCGGGAGGAGCCGAGCAGTACTTC
TRBJ2-7,.,.,TRBV6-5,CASSSGRDYEQYF,TGTGCCAGCAGCTCCGGGCGGGACTACGAGCAGTACTTC
TRBJ2-1,.,.,TRBV6-1,CASSEALLQFNEQFF,TGTGCCAGCAGTGAAGCGCTTCTACAGTTCAATGAGCAGTTCTTC
TRBJ2-7,TRBD1,.,TRBV7-2,CASSFNPGTGGDEQYF,TGTGCCAGCAGCTTTAACCCCGGGACAGGGGGCGACGAGCAGTACTTC
TRBJ2-1,TRBD2,.,TRBV11-3,CASSLAAGGSSEQFF,TGTGCCAGCAGCTTAGCGGCGGGAGGTAGTAGTGAGCAGTTCTTC
TRBJ2-4,TRBD1,.,TRBV7-9,CASSLGAGTGKNIQYF,TGTGCCAGCAGCTTAGGGGCCGGGACAGGCAAAAACATTCAGTACTTC
TRBJ2-7,TRBD2,.,TRBV7-9,CASSLAGGKSSYEQYF,TGTGCCAGCAGCTTAGCGGGGGGGAAAAGCTCCTACGAGCAGTACTTC
TRBJ2-3,TRBD2,.,TRBV18,CASLAAGDDTQYF,TGTGCCAGCTTGGCAGCGGGAGACGATACGCAGTATTTT
TRBJ2-5,TRBD2,.,TRBV7-9,CASSLVPASGSETQYF,TGTGCCAGCAGCTTAGTGCCCGCTAGCGGGAGCGAGACCCAGTACTTC
TRBJ2-7,TRBD1,.,TRBV7-8,CASSRTGLGSYEQYF,TGTGCCAGCAGCCGGACAGGGTTAGGCTCCTACGAGCAGTACTTC
TRBJ2-1,TRBD2,.,TRBV18,CASSHTSGYNEQFF,TGTGCCAGCTCACATACTAGCGGCTACAATGAGCAGTTCTTC
TRBJ2-1,.,.,TRBV20-1,CSAGENEQFF,TGCAGTGCAGGAGAGAATGAGCAGTTCTTC
TRBJ1-2,.,.,TRBV5-1,CASSTERENYGYTF,TGCGCCAGCAGCACAGAGAGAGAAAACTATGGCTACACCTTC
TRBJ2-7,TRBD2,once,TRBV7-6,CASSLGELAGDYEQYF,TGTGCCAGCAGCTTGGGGGAACTAGCGGGAGACTACGAGCAGTACTTC
TRBJ2-3,.,once,TRBV7-2,CASSLAGRTQYF,TGTGCCAGCAGCTTAGCGGGCAGGACGCAGTATTTT
TRBJ2-1,TRBD2,.,TRBV27,CASIPKRYSGFKGSGQFF,TGTGCCAGCATTCCAAAGCGGTATAGCGGGTTTAAGGGCAGTGGGCAGTTCTTC
TRBJ1-1,.,.,TRBV5-5,CASSWGQGTEAFF,TGTGCCAGCAGCTGGGGGCAGGGCACTGAAGCTTTCTTT
TRBJ2-5,TRBD2,once,TRBV7-9,CASSLGLAQETQYF,TGTGCCAGCAGCTTAGGACTAGCGCAAGAGACCCAGTACTTC
TRBJ2-3,TRBD2,.,TRBV2,CASSVLADSTDTQYF,TGTGCCAGCAGTGTACTAGCGGATAGCACAGATACGCAGTATTTT
TRBJ2-2,TRBD2,.,TRBV2,CASGGTSGITGELFF,TGTGCCAGCGGAGGGACTAGCGGTATAACCGGGGAGCTGTTTTTT
TRBJ2-7,.,.,TRBV2,CASRSGGPQYF,TGTGCCAGCCGGTCAGGAGGGCCCCAGTACTTC
TRBJ2-7,.,.,TRBV19,CASSSGLEQYF,TGTGCCAGTAGTAGCGGGCTCGAGCAGTACTTC
TRBJ2-7,.,once,TRBV25-1,CASSEYRGGAYEQYF,TGTGCCAGCAGTGAATATAGGGGCGGGGCCTACGAGCAGTACTTC
TRBJ1-5,TRBD1,.,TRBV27,CASGSSGDSIFSNQPQHF,TGTGCCAGCGGATCGTCTGGGGACAGTATCTTTAGCAATCAGCCCCAGCATTTT
TRBJ1-1,.,.,TRBV28,CASSLLSAEAFF,TGTGCCAGCAGCCTACTAAGTGCTGAAGCTTTCTTT
TRBJ2-7,TRBD2,.,TRBV5-3,CARSLVGSGSSYEQYF,TGTGCCAGAAGCTTGGTAGGTAGCGGGAGCTCCTACGAGCAGTACTTC
TRBJ2-3,TRBD2,once,TRBV27,CASSLGGRVIDTQYF,TGTGCCAGCAGTTTAGGGGGGAGGGTGATCGATACGCAGTATTTT
TRBJ2-7,.,.,TRBV18,CASSRLETYEQYF,TGTGCCAGCTCCCGACTAGAAACCTACGAGCAGTACTTC
TRBJ2-1,.,.,TRBV4-2,CASSQLLEDNEQFF,TGTGCCAGCAGCCAGCTATTAGAGGACAATGAGCAGTTCTTC
TRBJ2-6,.,.,TRBV7-2,CASRVTGSGANVLTF,TGTGCCAGCAGAGTAACAGGGTCTGGGGCCAACGTCCTGACTTTC
TRBJ2-1,TRBD2,.,TRBV4-3,CASSQERGLAGVYNEQFF,TGCGCCAGCAGCCAAGAAAGGGGTCTAGCGGGAGTGTATAATGAGCAGTTCTTC
TRBJ2-7,TRBD1,once,TRBV5-8,CASSLTGTVVSYEQYF,TGTGCCAGCAGCTTGACCGGGACAGTGGTCTCCTACGAGCAGTACTTC
TRBJ2-1,TRBD1,once,TRBV28,CASRQSGGRYNEQFF,TGTGCCAGCAGGCAATCAGGGGGTCGGTACAATGAGCAGTTCTTC
TRBJ1-5,.,.,TRBV5-1,CASSPTGGLNQPQHF,TGCGCCAGCAGTCCTACGGGTGGCCTAAATCAGCCCCAGCATTTT